This T cell receptor beta chain was sequenced in a study of PD-L1 blockade in urothelial cancer. Study background: The patients had undergone anywhere from 0 to 3 prior chemotherapy regimens. Blood analysis took place 3 weeks (second dose) and 6 weeks after treatment start. Researchers found blood samples held a median of 141,255 T cells.

Trimming removed 4 bases from V and 5 bases from J; junction bases left unmatched: 8. The CDR3 consists of 14 residues. Per germline, CDR1 MNHEY and CDR2 SMNVEV (reference sequence). Each individual provided 1 to 8 samples (taken pretreatment and on-treatment). Using immunoSEQ multiplex PCR, the repertoire was profiled, and TCRdb retains in-frame clones only, with some absent. The table has 58,000 or so clones, approximately 86% seen once. This clonotype originated in a man aged 50 or older with urothelial cancer. The sample was PBMCs, taken around atezolizumab (anti-PD-L1) treatment. The chain recombines TRBV27 with TRBJ2-7; 7 positions agree with TRBD1. The CDR3 DNA sequence: TGTGCCAGCAGTTCCCCGGACAGGCCCAACGAGCAGTACTTC. Translating gives CASSSPDRPNEQYF.